Included here is one T cell receptor beta chain sequence, with context. What it binds is not known. This entry comes from a study of vaccination and CD4 T cells after COVID-19. Study in general: Each individual in the study obtained two doses of BNT162b2 or mRNA-1273 vaccine. Post-vaccine sampling followed dose two by a median approximately 74 days (range 14 to 241). Study-level results: Post-vaccination reactive clonotypes (median approximately 38) did not differ significantly from post-infection (about 21).

The treatment was: approximately 10-day PBMC culture with coronavirus spike peptide pools or control peptides (ViraFEST assay). Two million PBMCs per well were cultured with roughly 9.2 IU/ml IL-2 and 8.5 to 10 ug/ml peptide pools. The CDR3 has 14 amino acids. The junction had 3 bases not matched to a gene; V was cut back by 7 bases and J by 0 bases. Germline loops: CDR1 SNHLY, CDR2 FYNNEI. Oncomine TCR Beta short-read sequencing was applied to DNA from cultured CD4+ T cells. TCRdb processed the PCR reads anew with MiXCR; each CDR3 protein has one entry. The sample gives around 21,000 distinct CDR3 sequences, 45% to 70% of which show up once; about 15% is in the top ten.

The TCR sequence derives from a human donor who had recovered from COVID-19. The sequenced sample consisted of CD4+ T cells from blood, cultured in vitro. The chain carries TRBV2 and TRBJ1-5, with 7 bases fitting TRBD1. Here the CDR3 reads CASTGQVSNQPQHF. CDR3 nucleotides: TGTGCCAGCACCGGACAGGTTAGCAATCAGCCCCAGCATTTT.